These T cell receptor beta chains were read from a single sample in a study of blood T cell repertoires in COVID-19. Using immunoSEQ multiplex PCR, the repertoire was profiled, and TCRdb retains in-frame clones only, with some absent. The data hold under 300,000 clones, with over 75% observed a single time. Sequencing was carried out using peripheral blood. The receptor source for this set is a woman in her 70s with acute or convalescent COVID-19. Each CDR3 is given with its conserved first and last residue. D genes are given only for firm matches. A row's size may be missing; if present it is once, few, many or a size class.

.	TRBJ1-1	TRBV6-2/TRBV6-3	TRBD1	CASSYSGQKAFF	TGTGCCAGCAGTTACTCGGGACAGAAAGCTTTCTTT
.	TRBJ1-1	TRBV25-1	TRBD1	CASSETRGQNTEAFF	TGTGCCAGCAGTGAAACCAGGGGGCAGAACACTGAAGCTTTCTTT
.	TRBJ2-1	TRBV7-6	.	CASSASSWSSYNEQFF	TGTGCCAGCAGCGCCTCAAGTTGGAGCTCCTACAATGAGCAGTTCTTC
.	TRBJ1-5	TRBV19	.	CASKWGSQGTYQPQHF	TGTGCCAGTAAGTGGGGCAGTCAGGGGACCTATCAGCCCCAGCATTTT
few	TRBJ2-3	TRBV5-6	.	CASSPKFGTGKGDTQYF	TGTGCCAGCAGCCCAAAATTCGGAACAGGGAAAGGAGATACGCAGTATTTT
.	TRBJ2-3	TRBV29-1	TRBD1	CSVERDRARGGDTQYF	TGCAGCGTTGAACGCGACAGGGCGAGAGGTGGGGATACGCAGTATTTT
.	TRBJ1-4	TRBV6-5	TRBD1	CASRPGQGGKLFF	TGTGCCAGCAGACCCGGACAGGGCGGAAAACTGTTTTTT
.	TRBJ2-3	TRBV5-1	.	CASSPPVSTDTQYF	TGCGCCAGCAGCCCCCCGGTCAGCACAGATACGCAGTATTTT
.	TRBJ1-2	TRBV29-1	.	CSVEETVYGYTF	TGCAGCGTTGAGGAGACAGTCTATGGCTACACCTTC
.	TRBJ1-2	TRBV3-1/TRBV3-2	.	CASSQSRDYYGYTF	TGTGCCAGCAGCCAAAGCAGGGACTACTATGGCTACACCTTC
.	TRBJ1-5	TRBV6-6	.	CASTPTGNQPQHF	TGTGCCAGCACCCCTACAGGGAATCAGCCCCAGCATTTT
.	TRBJ1-1	TRBV3-1/TRBV3-2	TRBD1	CASSRTDRVTEAFF	TGTGCCAGCAGCCGAACAGACAGGGTAACTGAAGCTTTCTTT
.	TRBJ1-4	TRBV2	TRBD1	CASLRGLDEKLFF	TGTGCCAGCCTCAGGGGGCTGGATGAAAAACTGTTTTTT
.	TRBJ2-3	TRBV18	.	CASSPRAATTDTQYF	TGTGCCAGCTCACCGAGGGCAGCCACCACAGATACGCAGTATTTT
.	TRBJ2-2	TRBV6-6	TRBD2	CASSRPGLAGRTGELFF	TGTGCCAGCAGTCGCCCGGGACTAGCGGGGAGGACCGGGGAGCTGTTTTTT
.	TRBJ1-1	TRBV19	TRBD1	CASSRTGSNTEAFF	TGTGCCAGTAGTAGGACAGGATCGAACACTGAAGCTTTCTTT
once	TRBJ1-5	TRBV19	TRBD1	CASSITGQGRNQPQHF	TGTGCCAGTAGTATTACAGGACAGGGGAGGAATCAGCCCCAGCATTTT
.	TRBJ2-1	TRBV6-2/TRBV6-3	.	CASSSPRASEQFF	TGTGCCAGCAGTTCCCCGCGGGCTAGTGAGCAGTTCTTC
.	TRBJ1-2	TRBV7-9	.	CASSLYSGLDGYTF	TGTGCCAGCAGCTTATATTCAGGGCTGGATGGCTACACCTTC
few	TRBJ2-6	TRBV27	TRBD1	CASGQVYSSGANVLTF	TGTGCCAGCGGACAGGTCTACAGCTCTGGGGCCAACGTCCTGACTTTC
.	TRBJ2-1	TRBV3-1/TRBV3-2	TRBD2	CASSLPWRVGTSGIHEQFF	TGTGCCAGCAGCCTACCTTGGCGAGTCGGGACTAGCGGGATCCATGAGCAGTTCTTC